This record looks at one T cell receptor (beta chain) sequence and its context. These data are taken from a study of OX40 agonist ivuxolimab in advanced cancers. Here immunoSEQ multiplex PCR was the method, and the copy in TCRdb shows in-frame clones only, minus some. The data contain tens of thousands of clones, more than 80% of them singletons. J lost 7 bases, V lost 4 bases, and 10 bases had no gene match. Germline V gene lookup returns CDR1 MNHNY and CDR2 SVGAGI (reference sequence). This CDR3 comprises 15 residues. This receptor was identified in an adult with an advanced solid tumor such as melanoma, head and neck, liver or kidney cancer. The sequences come from CD4+ or CD8+ T cells sorted from blood, collected in a trial of the OX40 agonist ivuxolimab. The J gene is TRBJ1-5, the V gene TRBV6-6; 7 nucleotides match TRBD1. This CDR3 reads CASSSVAGGAQPQHF. CDR3 sequence (DNA): TGTGCCAGCAGTTCCGTTGCAGGGGGGGCGCAGCCCCAGCATTTT.